The rows below give T cell receptor beta chains drawn from one sample of a study of response to subunit inactivated influenza vaccine. TCRdb analysed the RT-PCR reads with MiXCR anew, one entry per CDR3 protein. The table has a few hundred thousand distinct CDR3 sequences, around 15% seen once; the top ten hold over 8.5%. Sequenced here: PBMCs from blood, sampled less than 13 days after vaccination. These receptors all stem from a man between 50 and 59 years old who received an inactivated influenza vaccine. Both conserved end residues are part of each CDR3. Fields, in order: D gene, J gene, V gene, CDR3 length, clone size, CDR3 protein, CDR3 DNA. The D gene is left open where the match is weak. Clone size is given for some rows only: seen once, a few or many times, or a class if the clone is expanded.

>TRBD2|TRBJ2-1|TRBV4-3|16|NA
CASSQDWTRAYNEQFF
TGCGCCAGCAGCCAAGATTGGACTAGGGCCTACAATGAGCAGTTCTTC
>TRBD1|TRBJ2-1|TRBV28|15|few
CASTRDSTYYNEQFF
TGTGCCAGCACACGGGACAGCACTTATTACAATGAGCAGTTCTTC
>NA|TRBJ2-1|TRBV7-2|13|many
CASSMGMYNEQFF
TGTGCCAGCAGCATGGGAATGTACAATGAGCAGTTCTTC
>TRBD1|TRBJ1-5|TRBV7-9|15|few
CASSHGQGAFQPQHF
TGTGCCAGCTCCCACGGACAGGGGGCTTTTCAGCCCCAGCATTTT
>NA|TRBJ2-3|TRBV28|11|many
CASSLRNTQYF
TGTGCCAGCAGTTTAAGGAATACGCAGTATTTT
>NA|TRBJ2-7|TRBV5-1|14|few
CASSLLGVSYEQYF
TGCGCCAGCAGCTTGTTGGGGGTCTCCTACGAGCAGTACTTC
>TRBD1|TRBJ2-3|TRBV5-1|15|few
CASSSDRGRRDTQYF
TGCGCCAGCAGCTCCGACAGGGGGCGGAGAGATACGCAGTATTTT
>NA|TRBJ1-4|TRBV9|15|few
CASSANSGNNEKLFF
TGTGCCAGCAGCGCCAATTCAGGGAATAATGAAAAACTGTTTTTT
>TRBD2|TRBJ2-3|TRBV7-9|15|few
CASSLGGTKGVTQYF
TGTGCCAGCAGCTTAGGCGGGACTAAGGGAGTTACGCAGTATTTT
>TRBD1|TRBJ2-1|TRBV28|15|many
CASSFFRTGWNEQFF
TGTGCCAGCAGTTTTTTCAGGACAGGGTGGAATGAGCAGTTCTTC
>TRBD1|TRBJ2-3|TRBV15|17|few
CATSEGTAHIFTDTQYF
TGTGCCACCAGCGAAGGGACAGCACACATATTCACAGATACGCAGTATTTT
>NA|TRBJ2-5|TRBV18|14|few
CASSPPVLQETQYF
TGTGCCAGCTCACCACCGGTACTCCAAGAGACCCAGTACTTC
>TRBD1|TRBJ2-2|TRBV5-5|14|few
CASSPDRLAGELFF
TGTGCCAGCAGCCCGGACAGGCTCGCCGGGGAGCTGTTTTTT
>NA|TRBJ2-3|TRBV6-1|14|few
CASSEARGPHTQYF
TGTGCCAGCAGTGAAGCGAGGGGCCCTCATACGCAGTATTTT
>NA|TRBJ2-3|TRBV16|14|NA
CASSLTSRTDTQYF
TGTGCCAGCAGCCTCACTAGTAGGACAGATACGCAGTATTTT
>NA|TRBJ2-7|TRBV5-6|13|NA
CASSTHPSYEQYF
TGTGCCAGCAGCACGCACCCCTCCTACGAGCAGTACTTC
>NA|TRBJ2-7|TRBV30|13|NA
CAWSVPGAGEQYF
TGTGCCTGGAGTGTACCGGGGGCAGGTGAGCAGTACTTC
>NA|TRBJ2-3|TRBV15|15|few
CATSRDRGHTDTQYF
TGTGCCACCAGCAGAGATAGAGGACACACAGATACGCAGTATTTT
>TRBD2|TRBJ2-7|TRBV6-1|14|few
CASSRLAGLYEQYF
TGTGCCAGCAGTCGACTAGCGGGTTTGTACGAGCAGTACTTC
>NA|TRBJ2-6|TRBV6-5|12|once
CASSSPTGRLTF
TGTGCCAGCAGTTCACCTACAGGGCGGCTGACTTTC
>NA|TRBJ2-7|TRBV12-3/TRBV12-4|13|NA
CASSYKSSYEQYF
TGTGCCAGCAGCTACAAGAGCTCCTACGAGCAGTACTTC
>TRBD2|TRBJ2-5|TRBV14|17|few
CASSQQPGLNYQETQYF
TGTGCCAGCAGCCAGCAGCCGGGACTAAATTACCAAGAGACCCAGTACTTC
>NA|TRBJ2-5|TRBV5-1|15|NA
CASTRGASVQETQYF
TGCGCCAGCACCAGAGGGGCTTCTGTCCAAGAGACCCAGTACTTC
>NA|TRBJ2-1|TRBV4-2|15|NA
CASSQDKSNYNEQFF
TGTGCCAGCAGCCAAGATAAGAGCAATTACAATGAGCAGTTCTTC
>TRBD2|TRBJ2-3|TRBV20-1|12|NA
CRGLASTDTQYF
TGCAGGGGACTAGCTAGCACAGATACGCAGTATTTT
>NA|TRBJ2-7|TRBV13|13|NA
CASSSGQNYEQYF
TGTGCCAGCAGCTCCGGACAGAACTACGAGCAGTACTTC
>NA|TRBJ1-2|TRBV12-3/TRBV12-4|13|many
CASTLRGAYGYTF
TGTGCCAGCACTCTAAGGGGTGCCTATGGCTACACCTTC
>NA|TRBJ2-7|TRBV12-3/TRBV12-4|14|few
CASSLGGSLGEQYF
TGTGCCAGCAGTTTGGGCGGAAGCCTAGGAGAGCAGTACTTC
>TRBD2|TRBJ2-2|TRBV7-2|14|few
CASTLAGGAGELFF
TGTGCCAGCACCCTAGCGGGAGGGGCCGGGGAGCTGTTTTTT
>NA|TRBJ1-2|TRBV12-3/TRBV12-4|15|few
CASSSSPGGTYGYTF
TGTGCCAGCAGTTCTTCCCCTGGGGGGACATATGGCTACACCTTC
>NA|TRBJ2-6|TRBV10-3|15|few
CAISRENSGANVLTF
TGTGCCATCAGTAGAGAGAACTCTGGGGCCAACGTCCTGACTTTC
>NA|TRBJ2-2|TRBV5-1|13|many
CASSLQGPGELFF
TGCGCCAGCAGTTTGCAGGGTCCCGGGGAGCTGTTTTTT
>TRBD2|TRBJ2-5|TRBV29-1|15|NA
CSVPGPGLRRETQYF
TGCAGCGTCCCCGGGCCGGGACTAAGGCGGGAGACCCAGTACTTC
>NA|TRBJ2-7|TRBV11-2|14|few
CASSPPGATYEQYF
TGTGCCAGCAGCCCCCCGGGGGCAACCTACGAGCAGTACTTC
>NA|TRBJ2-5|TRBV30|15|NA
CAWTPPGTWWKTQYF
TGTGCCTGGACGCCCCCGGGGACGTGGTGGAAGACCCAGTACTTC
>NA|TRBJ1-4|TRBV5-1|15|few
CASSLSWGSNEKLFF
TGCGCCAGCAGCCTGTCATGGGGCAGTAATGAAAAACTGTTTTTT
>NA|TRBJ2-3|TRBV20-1|16|NA
CSATQTYPTSTDTQYF
TGCAGTGCTACTCAGACCTACCCGACTAGCACAGATACGCAGTATTTT
>NA|TRBJ2-7|TRBV20-1|13|many
CSAPGQFRYEQYF
TGCAGTGCCCCGGGGCAGTTCCGCTACGAGCAGTACTTC
>NA|TRBJ2-3|TRBV7-9|15|many
CASSRSGYSTDTQYF
TGTGCCAGCAGCCGTAGCGGATATAGCACAGATACGCAGTATTTT
>TRBD1|TRBJ1-2|TRBV12-3/TRBV12-4|15|many
CASSFRRTGNYGYTF
TGTGCCAGCAGTTTCCGTAGGACAGGGAACTATGGCTACACCTTC
>TRBD1|TRBJ1-4|TRBV4-3|14|NA
CASSQGTGVEKLFF
TGCGCCAGCAGCCAAGGGACAGGTGTTGAAAAACTGTTTTTT
>TRBD1|TRBJ2-1|TRBV29-1|16|few
CSVVGTDPSSYNEQFF
TGCAGCGTTGTCGGGACAGATCCTAGCTCCTACAATGAGCAGTTCTTC
>NA|TRBJ2-1|TRBV11-2|12|NA
CASSLEFLEQFF
TGTGCCAGCAGCTTAGAGTTTCTGGAGCAGTTCTTC
>NA|TRBJ2-1|TRBV2|14|few
CASNLEGSYNEQFF
TGTGCCAGCAATTTGGAGGGCTCCTACAATGAGCAGTTCTTC
>NA|TRBJ1-6|TRBV12-3/TRBV12-4|14|NA
CASSLPRDNSPLHF
TGTGCCAGCAGTTTACCGCGCGATAACTCACCCCTCCACTTT